This T cell receptor beta chain comes out of a study of Ad26.COV2.S vaccination and SARS-CoV-2 variants. Study as a whole: Ad26.COV2.S, an intramuscular injection, was given once or twice 56 days apart.

CDR1 and CDR2 (germline): LGHDT, YNNKEL (reference sequence). This CDR3 contains 13 residues. The ends were cut back, 4 bases at V and 4 bases at J, with 11 bases in the middle. Treatment defined: some 20 received Ad26.COV2.S at low or high dose, single or two shots; about 5 received placebo; per-sample allocation not given. Sampling occurred on day 63 after the first vaccine or placebo injection. Boston supplied an adult donor aged 18-55 years. An Ad26 vector that expressed Wuhan-strain SARS-CoV-2 spike constituted the vaccine. Clones were read by immunoSEQ multiplex PCR, and TCRdb kept only the in-frame ones, dropping some. The sample contains some 640,000 clones, 89% of which appear only once. General study points: Substantial response breadth was reportedly seen for spike-specific CD8+ and CD4+ T cells after vaccination.

For this clone: Its target is not known.

This specimen was peripheral blood, taken in a trial of Ad26.COV2.S vaccine versus placebo. The chain links TRBV3-1 (or the pseudogene TRBV3-2) to TRBJ2-7, with D possibly TRBD1 on 6 matching bases. The origin of this receptor is a person between 18 and 60 years old who received the Ad26.COV2.S COVID-19 vaccine or a placebo. CDR3 in amino acids: CASSRRGGYEQYF. CDR3 bases: TGTGCCAGCAGCCGACGAGGGGGATACGAGCAGTACTTC.